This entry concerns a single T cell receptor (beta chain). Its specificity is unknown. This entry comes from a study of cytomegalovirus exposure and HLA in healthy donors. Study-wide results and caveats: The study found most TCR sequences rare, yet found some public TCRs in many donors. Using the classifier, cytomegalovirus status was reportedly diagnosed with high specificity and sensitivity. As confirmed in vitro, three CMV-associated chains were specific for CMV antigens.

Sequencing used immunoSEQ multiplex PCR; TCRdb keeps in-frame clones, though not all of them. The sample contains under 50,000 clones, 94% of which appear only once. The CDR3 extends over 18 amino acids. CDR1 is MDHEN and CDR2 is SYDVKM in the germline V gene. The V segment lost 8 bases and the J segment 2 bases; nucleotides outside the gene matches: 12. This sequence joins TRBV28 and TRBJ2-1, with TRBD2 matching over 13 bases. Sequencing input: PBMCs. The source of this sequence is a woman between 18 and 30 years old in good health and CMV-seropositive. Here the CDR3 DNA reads TGTGCCAGCGGCAGGCATACTAGCGGGAGGGCGACCTACAATGAGCAGTTCTTC. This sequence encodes CASGRHTSGRATYNEQFF.